Listed here are 32 T cell receptor beta chains from one sample, sequenced in a study of early T cells in non-severe SARS-CoV-2 infection. TCRdb reprocessed the 5' RACE reads with MiXCR, giving one entry per CDR3 protein. Of under 50,000 distinct CDR3 sequences in the sample, about 4.1% were seen once. The sequencing sample was made of whole blood. These receptors all stem from an adult who was a healthcare worker with PCR-confirmed SARS-CoV-2 infection or an uninfected control (not recorded which).

This clonotype was picked up a small number of times. The rearrangement uses TRBV18 and TRBJ1-1; 9 nucleotides line up with TRBD1. In germline, CDR1 is KGHSH, CDR2 LQKENI. V shed 6 bases and J 3 bases; nucleotides not matched to a gene: 8. The CDR3 consists of 15 residues. CDR3 protein: CASSSTGGRDTEAFF. DNA of the CDR3: TGTGCCAGCTCGTCGACAGGGGGAAGGGACACTGAAGCTTTCTTT.

This clonotype has ten or more counts. The chain is built from TRBV3-1 and TRBJ2-4, with 8 bases fitting TRBD1. V shed 1 base and J 7 bases; nucleotides not matched to a gene: 0. The CDR3 runs to 13 residues. Germline V CDR1 and CDR2: LGHDT, YNNKEL (reference sequence). Here the CDR3 reads CASSQGQGNIQYF. CDR3 sequence (DNA): TGTGCCAGCAGCCAAGGACAGGGGAACATTCAGTACTTC.

This clonotype was seen repeatedly, ten times or more. The rearrangement links TRBV20-1 to TRBJ2-1, with 9 positions matching TRBD1. Germline CDR1 is DFQATT and CDR2 is SNEGSKA (reference sequence). CDR3 length equals 15 residues. The trim removed 4 bases at V and 0 bases at J, leaving 4 bases unmatched. CDR3 loop: CSATSDRGSYNEQFF. DNA for the CDR3: TGCAGTGCTACATCGGACAGGGGCTCCTACAATGAGCAGTTCTTC.

This clonotype turned up a few times. The chain employs TRBV3-1 and TRBJ1-5, with no clear D. V gave up 0 bases and J gave up 7 bases, with 7 bases separating them. From germline, CDR1 is LGHDT and CDR2 YNNKEL (reference sequence). The CDR3 is 13 amino acids. CDR3 sequence reads: CASSQDGVQPQHF. The CDR3 DNA is TGTGCCAGCAGCCAAGATGGGGTCCAGCCCCAGCATTTT.

This clonotype was seen at least ten times. One end of the junction does not line up with germline, which may come from a read error. This chain connects TRBV20-1 to TRBJ2-7; perhaps TRBD1 as D (6 bases). The germline CDR1 and CDR2 sequences are DFQATT and SNEGSKA (reference sequence). The CDR3 length is 14 residues. The CDR3 region is CSAKVPRGSFEQYF. As DNA, the CDR3 is TGCAGTGCCAAAGTCCCCAGGGGATCCTTCGAGCAGTACTTC.

This chain uses TRBV5-1 with TRBJ2-3, with a weak D call TRBD1 (5 bases). The CDR3 consists of 15 residues. Trimming took off 4 bases at V and 6 bases at J, with 18 bases between the two ends. CDR1 and CDR2 (germline): SGHRS, YFSETQ. The CDR3 protein is CASSRGHSGADTQYF. CDR3 DNA sequence: TGCGCCAGCAGCCGAGGACATTCTGGAGCCGATACGCAGTATTTT.

At least ten counts were recorded for this clonotype. The chain carries TRBV29-1 and TRBJ1-2; D perhaps matches TRBD1 (6 bases). Germline loops: CDR1 SQVTM, CDR2 ANQGSEA. This CDR3 has 11 residues. Trimming removed 7 bases from V and 5 bases from J, with 11 bases in between. CDR3 coding DNA: TGCAGCGGCACAGGGCTTTATGGCTACACCTTC. Translating it yields CSGTGLYGYTF.

This clonotype was counted between two and nine times. One junction end disagrees with the germline gene, perhaps due to a read error. The chain uses TRBV4-3 and TRBJ1-5; D unresolved. Per germline, CDR1 LGHNA and CDR2 YSLEER. The CDR3 runs 13 residues. This chain's CDR3 is CASSKDSNQPQHF. The CDR3 DNA is TGCGCCAGCAGCAAAGATAGCAATCAGCCCCAGCATTTT.

This clonotype was observed many times. The chain recombines TRBV4-3 with TRBJ1-2; the D gene is possibly TRBD1 (5 bases). Germline CDR1 LGHNA, CDR2 YSLEER. The CDR3 has 14 amino acids. Trimming removed 2 bases from V and 7 bases from J, with 14 bases in between. This CDR3 reads CASSQSQGAGGYTF. The CDR3 coding sequence is TGCGCCAGCAGCCAATCGCAAGGGGCGGGTGGCTACACCTTC.

This clonotype was counted at least ten times. The chain employs TRBV2 and TRBJ2-2; 7 bases line up with TRBD1. CDR3 length: 14 amino acids. Germline assignment: CDR1 SNHLY and CDR2 FYNNEI. The V segment lost 5 bases and the J segment 4 bases; nucleotides outside the gene matches: 4. CDR3 sequence: CASSTQGFTGELFF. The CDR3 DNA is TGTGCCAGCAGTACACAGGGGTTCACCGGGGAGCTGTTTTTT.

Ten or more counts support this clonotype. This chain uses TRBV5-1 with TRBJ1-5; D is undetermined. This CDR3 is 13 amino acids long. Germline-derived CDR1 and CDR2 are SGHRS and YFSETQ. Trimming removed 0 bases at V and 6 bases at J, with 7 bases between. This CDR3 is CASSLDGSQPQHF. The CDR3 DNA is TGCGCCAGCAGCTTGGACGGGAGTCAGCCCCAGCATTTT.

At least ten counts were recorded for this clonotype. The V gene is TRBV12-3 or TRBV12-4, the J gene TRBJ2-3; TRBD2 agrees at 9 bases. The CDR3 has 15 amino acids. J was trimmed by 3 bases and V by 6 bases; bases with no gene match: 7. DNA of the CDR3: TGTGCCAGCAGCCCGTTGAGCGGGAGGACAGATACGCAGTATTTT. Translation gives CASSPLSGRTDTQYF.

In this sample, this clonotype turned up a few times. The CDR3 nucleotides are TGTGCCAGTAGTATAGCAGGGCTTGATGAGCAGTTCTTC. It specifies CASSIAGLDEQFF. The V call is TRBV19, the J call TRBJ2-1; D perhaps matches TRBD1 (5 bases). CDR3 length: 13 residues. V lost 1 base and J 8 bases, leaving 9 bases between the germline ends. In germline, CDR1 is LNHDA, CDR2 SQIVND (reference sequence).

Ten or more counts support this clonotype. The chain combines TRBV7-2 with TRBJ2-3, with 9 bases identical to TRBD1. CDR1 is SGHTA, CDR2 FQGNSA, per germline. The CDR3 has 18 amino acids. Losses at the gene ends were 0 bases for V and 7 bases for J; bases not matched to a gene: 14. CDR3 amino acids: CASSLAGWGTGSENTQYF. The CDR3 DNA sequence: TGTGCCAGCAGCTTAGCGGGGTGGGGGACAGGGAGTGAAAATACGCAGTATTTT.

This clonotype has just a few counts. The rearrangement uses TRBV4-1 and TRBJ2-3; 10 bases are a match to TRBD2. Germline-derived CDR1 and CDR2 are MGHRA and YSYEKL. This CDR3 contains 17 residues. Trimming removed 4 bases from V and 2 bases from J; junction bases left unmatched: 9. The CDR3 DNA reads TGCGCCAGCAGCCCGCAAAGACTAGCGGGTAACACAGATACGCAGTATTTT. Translating it yields CASSPQRLAGNTDTQYF.

This clonotype was counted between two and nine times. This rearrangement joins TRBV9 to TRBJ1-2, with D maybe TRBD1 (6 bases). Trimming removed 1 base at V and 4 bases at J, with 8 bases between. The germline gives CDR1 SGDLS, CDR2 YYNGEE. The CDR3 is 13 amino acids. CDR3 coding DNA: TGTGCCAGCAGCGTAACAGGGCGCTATGGCTACACCTTC. Its translation is CASSVTGRYGYTF.

This clonotype was seen at least ten times. The CDR3 is CASSLTTGENIQYF. The CDR3 DNA reads as TGTGCCAGCAGCCTTACGACAGGGGAGAACATTCAGTACTTC. The rearrangement uses TRBV7-2 and TRBJ2-4, with 8 bases fitting TRBD1. After removal of 5 bases from V and 7 bases from J, the junction contained 7 bases not matched to a gene. This CDR3 contains 14 residues. Germline loops: CDR1 SGHTA, CDR2 FQGNSA.

This clonotype was picked up a small number of times. V gene TRBV27 combines with J gene TRBJ1-5; TRBD1 might be the D (5 bases). Trimming stripped 2 bases from V and 3 bases from J, with 11 bases between. The CDR3 length is 15 residues. CDR1 is MNHEY, CDR2 SMNVEV, per germline (reference sequence). CDR3 amino acids: CASSLKTDSNQPQHF. CDR3 nucleotide sequence: TGTGCCAGCAGTTTAAAGACAGATTCCAATCAGCCCCAGCATTTT.

This clonotype appeared many times. The chain uses TRBV5-1 and TRBJ1-6; 8 bases align to TRBD1. V lost 0 bases to trimming and J lost 9 bases; unmatched junction nucleotides: 5. This CDR3 has 15 amino acids. The germline gives CDR1 SGHRS, CDR2 YFSETQ. This chain's CDR3 is CASSLEGQDASPLHF. CDR3 sequence (DNA): TGCGCCAGCAGCTTGGAGGGACAGGATGCTTCACCCCTCCACTTT.

This chain connects TRBV9 to TRBJ2-3; D possibly corresponds to TRBD2 (7 bases). Germline V gene data show CDR1 as SGDLS and CDR2 as YYNGEE. The length of the CDR3 is 16 residues. The V and J ends lost 4 bases and 5 bases respectively, with 20 bases between them. CDR3 bases: TGTGCCAGCAGCACCGCGGAGGGGGGGCCGGGAGATACGCAGTATTTT. Amino acid sequence: CASSTAEGGPGDTQYF.

The J gene is TRBJ2-5, the V gene TRBV21-1; TRBD1 is the table's D call and was not checked against the DNA. TRBV21-1 corresponds to a pseudogene. The CDR3 is made up of 18 amino acids. In nucleotides, the CDR3 is TGTGCCAGCAGCAAAGCGAGTCCCCCGGGACAGGGGAGAGAGACCCAGTACTTC. Protein sequence: CASSKASPPGQGRETQYF.

Only a few counts were recorded for this clonotype. The chain links TRBV7-9 to TRBJ2-3; D is possibly TRBD1 (5 bases). V lost 5 bases and J 4 bases, leaving 19 bases between the germline ends. Germline V CDR1 and CDR2: SEHNR, FQNEAQ (reference sequence). This CDR3 has 16 residues. CDR3 nucleotides: TGTGCCAGCAGCCTTATCGTCCCAGGGTGGGCAGATACGCAGTATTTT. It translates to CASSLIVPGWADTQYF. The full variable domain, with the rest looked up from reference TRBV7-9 and TRBJ2-3, is DTGVSQNPRHKITKRGQNVTFRCDPISEHNRLYWYRQTLGQGPEFLTYFQNEAQLEKSRLLSDRFSAERPKGSFSTLEIQRTEQGDSAMYLCASSLIVPGWADTQYFGPGTRLTVL.

Concerning this clonotype: A much larger clonotype is one base distant, so this may be a read error. In this CDR3 the conserved last residue, phenylalanine or tryptophan, is missing, so a read error is likely. This chain joins TRBV5-5 and TRBJ2-3; TRBD1 matches at 7 bases. CDR3 size: 18 residues. Germline CDR1 is SGHKS and CDR2 is YYEKEE (reference sequence). Germline trimming cut 0 bases from V and 3 bases from J; bases unmatched to any gene: 13. Here the CDR3 DNA reads TGTGCCAGCAGCTTGGAAATTAGGGCGTCAGGGGGTACAGATACGCAGTATTCT. This translates into CASSLEIRASGGTDTQYS.

This clonotype was counted at least ten times. The chain carries TRBV29-1 and TRBJ2-7, with 11 bases matching TRBD1. V was clipped by 1 base and J by 3 bases; unmatched bases: 8. The length of the CDR3 is 16 residues. Germline assignment: CDR1 SQVTM and CDR2 ANQGSEA. The CDR3: CSVEAKGQGGVYEQYF. As DNA, the CDR3 is TGCAGCGTTGAAGCTAAGGGACAGGGGGGCGTCTACGAGCAGTACTTC.

This clonotype turned up a few times. The chain has TRBV29-1 and TRBJ1-4, with 10 bases matching TRBD1. Looked up from germline, CDR1 is SQVTM and CDR2 is ANQGSEA. Trimming cost V 3 bases and J 7 bases; bases outside gene matches: 5. The CDR3 runs to 14 residues. In nucleotides, the CDR3 is TGCAGCGTTGATGCAGGGACAGGGGCTGAAAAACTGTTTTTT. This translates into CSVDAGTGAEKLFF. Full variable domain (rest looked up from reference TRBV29-1 and TRBJ1-4): SAVISQKPSRDICQRGTSLTIQCQVDSQVTMMFWYRQQPGQSLTLIATANQGSEATYESGFVIDKFPISRPNLTFSTLTVSNMSPEDSSIYLCSVDAGTGAEKLFFGSGTQLSVL.

This clonotype was seen more than once but under ten times. This chain uses TRBV29-1 with TRBJ2-7; 10 nucleotides line up with TRBD2. The CDR3 is 14 residues long. V trimming: 4 bases; J trimming: 3 bases; junction bases outside the gene matches: 6. The germline V gene has CDR1 SQVTM and CDR2 ANQGSEA. CDR3 coding DNA: TGCAGCGTTGGTCTAGCGGGGGCAAACTACGAGCAGTACTTC. This encodes CSVGLAGANYEQYF.

This clonotype has ten or more counts. The chain has TRBV11-2 and TRBJ2-3, with 10 positions matching TRBD2. The CDR3 length is 16 residues. J gave up 0 bases and V 3 bases, and 3 bases lay outside the gene matches. CDR1 and CDR2 from the germline V gene are SGHAT and FQNNGV. The CDR3 bases are TGTGCCAGCAGCTTTGGGACTAGCGATAGCACAGATACGCAGTATTTT. Encoded protein: CASSFGTSDSTDTQYF.

This clonotype was seen repeatedly, ten times or more. The rearrangement uses TRBV20-1 and TRBJ2-7, with D possibly called TRBD1 or TRBD2 (5 bases each). Per the germline V gene, CDR1 is DFQATT and CDR2 is SNEGSKA (reference sequence). The V end was cut by 8 bases, the J end by 0 bases, with 11 bases between. This CDR3 is 12 amino acids long. CDR3 protein: CSLEGSSYEQYF. The DNA of the CDR3 is TGCAGTCTCGAGGGGAGCTCCTACGAGCAGTACTTC.

This clonotype is termed medium-sized. The chain couples TRBV20-1 to TRBJ2-7, with 7 bases aligning to TRBD1. The length of the CDR3 is 11 residues. Germline CDR1 reads DFQATT; CDR2 reads SNEGSKA (reference sequence). The V and J ends lost 0 bases and 7 bases, in that order; junction bases with no gene match: 0. The CDR3 DNA reads TGCAGTGCTAGAGAGGACAGGGAGCAGTACTTC. Amino acids: CSAREDREQYF.

This clonotype came up many times. The chain uses TRBV7-2 and TRBJ1-4; no firm D call. V was clipped by 5 bases and J by 10 bases, with 11 bases between them. Germline-derived CDR1 and CDR2 are SGHTA and FQGNSA. This CDR3 contains 12 residues. DNA for the CDR3: TGTGCCAGCAGCATCGAACCGCTAAAACTGTTTTTT. This translates into CASSIEPLKLFF.

This clonotype was seen ten or more times. The chain combines TRBV27 with TRBJ1-5; D is possibly TRBD1 (6 bases). This CDR3 has 14 residues. V shed 4 bases and J shed 7 bases, with 14 bases lying between them. Germline CDR1 and CDR2: MNHEY and SMNVEV (reference sequence). Written as DNA, the CDR3 is TGTGCCAGCAGTTCGTCAGGGGTGGGGCAGCCCCAGCATTTT. Translation: CASSSSGVGQPQHF.

V and J are TRBV11-2 and TRBJ2-7; TRBD1 aligns across 9 bases. The CDR3 length is 18 residues. The V and J ends lost 5 bases and 2 bases, in that order; junction bases with no gene match: 16. Germline loops: CDR1 SGHAT, CDR2 FQNNGV. The CDR3 loop is CASSRLNFRQGEPYEQYF. Here the CDR3 DNA reads TGTGCCAGCAGCCGACTAAATTTTAGACAGGGGGAACCCTACGAGCAGTACTTC.